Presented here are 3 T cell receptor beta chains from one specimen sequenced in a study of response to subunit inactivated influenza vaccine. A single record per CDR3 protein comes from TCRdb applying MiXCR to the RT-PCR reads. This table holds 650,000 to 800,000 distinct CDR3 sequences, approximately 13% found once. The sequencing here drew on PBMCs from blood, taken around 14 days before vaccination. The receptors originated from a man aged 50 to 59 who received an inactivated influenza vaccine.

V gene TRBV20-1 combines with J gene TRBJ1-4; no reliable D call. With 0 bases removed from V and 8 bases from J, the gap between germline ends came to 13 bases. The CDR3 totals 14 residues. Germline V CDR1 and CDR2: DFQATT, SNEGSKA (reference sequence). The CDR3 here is CSARDGKGTEKLFF. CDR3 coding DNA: TGCAGTGCTAGAGATGGAAAGGGTACGGAAAAACTGTTTTTT.

The DNA of the CDR3 is TGTGCCAGCAGCAACAGTCAGACCCATAAAGAGACCCAGTACTTC. It yields the protein CASSNSQTHKETQYF. This chain uses TRBV7-2 with TRBJ2-5; D unresolved. V dropped 5 bases and J dropped 3 bases, with 16 bases sitting between them. The length of the CDR3 is 15 residues. Germline-derived CDR1 and CDR2 are SGHTA and FQGNSA. The full variable domain, with the rest looked up from reference TRBV7-2 and TRBJ2-5, is GAGVSQSPSNKVTEKGKDVELRCDPISGHTALYWYRQSLGQGLEFLIYFQGNSAPDKSGLPSDRFSAERTGGSVSTLTIQRTQQEDSAVYLCASSNSQTHKETQYFGPGTRLLVL.

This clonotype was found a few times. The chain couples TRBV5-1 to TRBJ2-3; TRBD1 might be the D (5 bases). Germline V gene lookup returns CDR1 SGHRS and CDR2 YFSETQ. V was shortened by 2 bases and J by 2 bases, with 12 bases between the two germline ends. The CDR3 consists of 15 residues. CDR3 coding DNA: TGCGCCAGCAGCTTTGGACATCAGAACACAGATACGCAGTATTTT. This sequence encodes CASSFGHQNTDTQYF.